The clone carrying this T cell receptor beta chain was counted many times. Its antigen remains unidentified. This entry belongs to a study of naive and memory T cell subsets. An oligonucleotide containing a UMI was ligated to the 3' end of TCR cDNA. RNA was extracted from approximately 2.4 ml of whole blood of healthy adults. Study-wide findings and caveats: TCR transcript changes with activation or differentiation may affect this RNA method.

Ligated cDNA underwent four rounds of PCR with nested alpha and beta constant region primers and SP2. Alpha and beta constant region primers primed reverse transcription for blood and skin samples. Each CDR3 protein gets one entry after TCRdb re-called the 5' RACE reads with MiXCR. The sample has roughly 48,000 distinct CDR3 sequences, 4.7% seen once; the top ten hold approximately 0.84%. This sequence originates from a female donor in good health.

The CDR3 here is CASQGPGAEAFF. In DNA, the CDR3 is TGTGCCAGCCAAGGACCGGGGGCTGAAGCTTTCTTT. The chain is built from TRBV9 and TRBJ1-1; a weak D match, TRBD1 (5 bases). Trimming removed 7 bases at V and 6 bases at J, with 13 bases between. The length of the CDR3 is 12 residues. Germline-derived CDR1 and CDR2 are SGDLS and YYNGEE.